Sequencing of this T cell receptor beta chain was carried out in a study of blood T cell repertoires in COVID-19. Clones were sequenced by immunoSEQ multiplex PCR, and TCRdb holds only the in-frame ones, with some missing. This sample yields 70,000 to 90,000 clones, of which approximately 90% are seen a single time; around 1% belongs to the top ten. The germline CDR1 and CDR2 sequences are SGHNT and YENEEA. Trimming took 4 bases from V and 0 from J, leaving 13 bases between them. The length of the CDR3 is 16 residues. The sequence derives from a woman in her fifties or sixties with acute COVID-19. The chain has TRBV11-3 and TRBJ2-1; D not resolved. The sequencing sample was made of PBMCs or T cells enriched from blood (not recorded which). CDR3 residues: CASSSFPGSSYNEQFF. The CDR3 DNA reads TGTGCCAGCAGCTCCTTCCCCGGTAGCTCCTACAATGAGCAGTTCTTC.